This T cell receptor (beta chain) was documented in a study of cytomegalovirus exposure and HLA in healthy donors. Study conclusions and caveats: Several of the most significant clusters appeared, in a later analysis, to be linked to common viral pathogens. Later analysis revealed greater clonal expansion in HLA-associated TCR beta chains than in equally common others.

Of note for this clone: What it binds is not known. Sequence at one end of the junction differs from germline and may be a read error.

Germline CDR1 SGHRS, CDR2 YFSETQ. The CDR3 runs 14 residues. Vbeta (60) and Jbeta (13) primers were used in the PCR. The data were produced by immunoSEQ multiplex PCR, yet TCRdb's version contains in-frame clones alone and is incomplete. Among 79,000 or so clones listed, roughly 73% were seen once. The chain couples TRBV5-1 to TRBJ1-2; D perhaps matches TRBD1 (6 bases). Sequenced material: PBMCs. This TCR was recovered from a woman in her thirties or forties in good health and CMV-seropositive. In DNA, the CDR3 is TGCGCCAGCAGCTTGGGGGACACCCCGGGACAAATGAAATTC. Its translation: CASSLGDTPGQMKF.